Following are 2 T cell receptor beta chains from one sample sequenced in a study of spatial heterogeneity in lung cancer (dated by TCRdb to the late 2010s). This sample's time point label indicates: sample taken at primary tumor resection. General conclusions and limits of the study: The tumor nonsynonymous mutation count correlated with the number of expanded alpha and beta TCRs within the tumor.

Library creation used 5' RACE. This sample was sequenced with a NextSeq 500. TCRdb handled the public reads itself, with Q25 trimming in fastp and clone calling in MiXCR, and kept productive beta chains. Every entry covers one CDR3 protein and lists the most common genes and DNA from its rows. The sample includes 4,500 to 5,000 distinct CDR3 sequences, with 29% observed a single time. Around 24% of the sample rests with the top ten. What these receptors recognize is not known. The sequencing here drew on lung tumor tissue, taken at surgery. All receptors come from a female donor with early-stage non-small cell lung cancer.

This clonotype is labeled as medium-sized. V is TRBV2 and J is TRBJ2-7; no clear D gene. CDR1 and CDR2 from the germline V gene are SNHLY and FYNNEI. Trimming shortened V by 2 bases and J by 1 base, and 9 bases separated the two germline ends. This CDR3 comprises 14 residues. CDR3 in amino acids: CASSELRLSYEQYF. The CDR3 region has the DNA TGTGCCAGCAGTGAATTAAGGCTTTCCTACGAGCAGTACTTC.

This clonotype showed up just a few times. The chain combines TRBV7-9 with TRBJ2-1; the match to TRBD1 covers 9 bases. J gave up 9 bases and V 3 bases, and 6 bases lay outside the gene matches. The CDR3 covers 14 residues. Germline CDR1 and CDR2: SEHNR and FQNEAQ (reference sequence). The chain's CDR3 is CASSLGQGYGEQFF. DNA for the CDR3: TGTGCCAGCAGCTTGGGACAGGGTTACGGTGAGCAGTTCTTC.